A single sample gave rise to the 29 T cell receptor beta chains below, sequenced in a study of tumour-infiltrating T cells in Burkitt lymphoma (dated by TCRdb to 2019 to 2021). The library relied on the immunoSEQ multiplex PCR assay. TCRdb provides this immuneACCESS table in a form limited to in-frame rearrangements. Some clones are lacking; in checked studies, under half of them reflect an unresolved V gene, and why the rest are absent is not known. Recorded for this sample are fewer than 8,000 clones; approximately 17% of them occurred a single time. Of the sample, 2.5% to 3.5% falls within the top ten clones. The sequenced material came from tumor tissue. These receptors all come from a human donor with diffuse large B-cell lymphoma.

V is TRBV6-6 and J is TRBJ2-5, with TRBD1 identical over 7 bases. The CDR3 consists of 14 residues. Trimming removed 4 bases from V and 2 bases from J; junction bases left unmatched: 4. CDR1 and CDR2 from the germline V gene are MNHNY and SVGAGI (reference sequence). The CDR3 nucleotides read TGTGCCAGCAGTTGGACAGGACAACAAGAGACCCAGTACTTC. Translating gives CASSWTGQQETQYF.

This clone turned up a few times. V is TRBV18 and J is TRBJ1-3, with 7 bases that match TRBD1. V lost 4 bases, J lost 0 bases, and 3 bases stayed unmatched. Germline CDR1 is KGHSH and CDR2 is LQKENI. The CDR3 is 15 residues long. Here the CDR3 reads CASSLGQDSGNTIYF. The CDR3 DNA is TGTGCCAGCTCACTCGGACAGGACTCTGGAAACACCATATATTTT.

The rearrangement links TRBV6-6 to TRBJ1-4; D perhaps matches TRBD1 (6 bases). The CDR3 sequence is 14 residues long. V was shortened by 6 bases and J by 3 bases, with 11 bases between the two germline ends. The V gene's germline CDR1 is MNHNY and CDR2 SVGAGI (reference sequence). CDR3 in DNA: TGTGCCAGCAGATTACAGGGAGCTAATGAAAAACTGTTTTTT. Protein: CASRLQGANEKLFF.

This clone was seen a handful of times. The rearrangement uses TRBV19 and TRBJ2-7; tentative D call: TRBD1 (5 bases). Germline V gives CDR1 LNHDA, CDR2 SQIVND (reference sequence). The CDR3 is 14 amino acids. Trimming left V 6 bases short and J 7 bases short, with 19 bases between. This chain's CDR3 is CASSEKQGPLEQYF. In nucleotides, the CDR3 is TGTGCCAGTAGCGAGAAGCAGGGTCCGCTGGAGCAGTACTTC.

This clone was seen only a few times. V and J are TRBV30 and TRBJ2-7; D is ambiguous. The germline V gene has CDR1 GTSNPN and CDR2 SVGIG (reference sequence). The V gene lost 0 bases and the J gene lost 4 bases, with 10 bases spanning the gap. The CDR3 length is 13 residues. In DNA, the CDR3 is TGTGCCTGGAGTGTACCGCAGCTGTACGAGCAGTACTTC. Translating it yields CAWSVPQLYEQYF.

J is TRBJ1-1 and V is TRBV13; D is perhaps TRBD1 (5 bases). CDR1 is PRHDT, CDR2 FYEKMQ, per germline (reference sequence). This CDR3 is built from 14 residues. The ends were cut back, 0 bases at V and 3 bases at J, with 8 bases in the middle. CDR3 DNA: TGTGCCAGCAGCTTAGGATCCAGGGACACTGAAGCTTTCTTT. This gives the protein CASSLGSRDTEAFF.

This clone has more than one count but fewer than ten. The V call is TRBV29-1, the J call TRBJ2-4; either TRBD1 or TRBD2 may supply D (6 bases each). The CDR3 sequence is 14 residues long. Trimming left V 1 base short and J 10 bases short, with 17 bases between. CDR1 and CDR2 from the germline V gene are SQVTM and ANQGSEA. CDR3 amino acids: CSVEGHGGLGIQYF. Here the CDR3 DNA reads TGCAGCGTTGAAGGGCATGGGGGGCTAGGGATTCAGTACTTC. Complete variable domain (other parts from reference TRBV29-1 and TRBJ2-4): SAVISQKPSRDICQRGTSLTIQCQVDSQVTMMFWYRQQPGQSLTLIATANQGSEATYESGFVIDKFPISRPNLTFSTLTVSNMSPEDSSIYLCSVEGHGGLGIQYFGAGTRLSVL.

This clone has a handful of counts. V usage is TRBV9 and J usage is TRBJ2-1; maybe TRBD2 (6 bases). This CDR3 contains 17 residues. The ends were cut back, 3 bases at V and 8 bases at J, with 24 bases in the middle. Per the germline V gene, CDR1 is SGDLS and CDR2 is YYNGEE. The CDR3 spells CASSARPLAGGYDEQFF. CDR3 nucleotides: TGTGCCAGCAGCGCCCGACCATTAGCAGGAGGGTATGATGAGCAGTTCTTC.

Details on this clone: Different DNA sequences within this sample yield the same CDR3. The chain combines TRBV9 with TRBJ2-7; D is tentatively TRBD1 or TRBD2 (5 bases each). V lost 1 base, J lost 3 bases, and 11 bases lay in between. Germline V gene lookup returns CDR1 SGDLS and CDR2 YYNGEE. The CDR3 totals 14 residues. The CDR3 nucleotides read TGTGCCAGCAGCGTAAGTGGGGGAAACTACGAGCAGTACTTC. Its translation: CASSVSGGNYEQYF.

This clone was observed a few times. The chain recombines TRBV6-6 with TRBJ2-1; 14 positions match TRBD2. CDR1 and CDR2 (germline): MNHNY, SVGAGI (reference sequence). With 5 bases clipped from V and 10 bases from J, the junction kept 7 bases outside the gene matches. CDR3 length equals 15 residues. Here the CDR3 reads CASSPGTSGSGEQFF. CDR3 sequence (DNA): TGTGCCAGCAGTCCGGGGACTAGCGGGAGCGGAGAGCAGTTCTTC.

This chain uses TRBV29-1 with TRBJ1-1, with D uncertain. The length of the CDR3 is 13 residues. Per germline, CDR1 SQVTM and CDR2 ANQGSEA. Trimming removed 6 bases at V and 0 bases at J, with 11 bases between. The CDR3 DNA reads as TGCAGCGTCTCCTGGGCCTTGAACACTGAAGCTTTCTTT. It specifies CSVSWALNTEAFF.

This clone has a handful of counts. J is TRBJ2-7 and V is TRBV7-6, with TRBD1 identical over 7 bases. V shed 5 bases, J shed 5 bases, and the junction held 12 bases outside the gene matches. CDR1 is SGHVS and CDR2 is FNYEAQ in the germline V gene. The CDR3 loop spans 15 amino acids. The CDR3 loop reads CASSISTGTRNEQYF. The CDR3 bases are TGTGCCAGCAGCATTTCGACAGGGACCAGAAACGAGCAGTACTTC.

This clone has a handful of counts. This rearrangement joins TRBV29-1 to TRBJ1-4; D not resolved. The germline V and J ends were trimmed by 6 bases and 4 bases, with 18 bases remaining between them. This CDR3 has 15 residues. CDR1 and CDR2 (germline): SQVTM, ANQGSEA. CDR3 amino acids: CSVTGGAVDNEKLFF. The CDR3 DNA reads as TGCAGCGTGACGGGCGGAGCGGTAGATAATGAAAAACTGTTTTTT.

The V call is TRBV6-5, the J call TRBJ1-1; 7 bases align to TRBD1. Germline CDR1 and CDR2: MNHEY and SVGAGI. The CDR3 is 14 residues long. J gave up 1 base and V 2 bases, and 1 base lay outside the gene matches. CDR3 DNA sequence: TGTGCCAGCAGTTACCGACAGGGGAACACTGAAGCTTTCTTT. Translation: CASSYRQGNTEAFF.

The CDR3 is CASSLYTGNTIYF. The DNA for the CDR3 is TGTGCCAGCAGCTTATACACTGGAAACACCATATATTTT. The rearrangement links TRBV7-2 to TRBJ1-3, with unresolved D. Germline V gives CDR1 SGHTA, CDR2 FQGNSA. The V end lost 2 bases, the J end lost 2 bases, and 4 bases lay between the germline ends. The CDR3 totals 13 residues.

The V gene is TRBV29-1, the J gene TRBJ2-2; possible D gene TRBD1, 6 bases. The CDR3 is made up of 14 amino acids. CDR1 is SQVTM, CDR2 ANQGSEA, per germline. Trimming removed 2 bases from V and 1 base from J, with 8 bases in between. The CDR3 coding sequence is TGCAGCGTTGAAAAGGGACAGAACACCGGGGAGCTGTTTTTT. This gives the protein CSVEKGQNTGELFF.

This clone has just a few counts. J is TRBJ1-5 and V is TRBV7-2; D is uncertain. Germline-derived CDR1 and CDR2 are SGHTA and FQGNSA. The length of the CDR3 is 15 residues. Deletions cut 4 bases from V and 1 base from J, with 11 bases between. The DNA of the CDR3 is TGTGCCAGCAGCTCCCGGGTGGGGAGCAATCAGCCCCAGCATTTT. Amino acids: CASSSRVGSNQPQHF.

This clone was detected only a few times. The chain combines TRBV4-2 with TRBJ2-3, with unresolved D. Trimming took 2 bases from V and 5 from J, leaving 14 bases between them. This CDR3 contains 15 residues. Per the germline V gene, CDR1 is LGHNA and CDR2 is YNFKEQ. The CDR3: CASSQPHGSVDTQYF. The DNA of the CDR3 is TGTGCCAGCAGCCAACCTCACGGCTCCGTAGATACGCAGTATTTT.

The sample holds a few counts of this clone. The gene calls are TRBV21-1 and TRBJ1-4; TRBD1, the table's D call, lacks a check against the DNA. TRBV21-1 is described as a pseudogene. The CDR3 is made up of 20 amino acids. Here the CDR3 DNA reads TGTGCCAGCAGCAAAGCCCGACCGGGACAGCAAACCTCAACTAATGAAAAACTGTTTTTT. Translation: CASSKARPGQQTSTNEKLFF.

A word on this clone: The sample contains more than one DNA sequence encoding this CDR3. The chain uses TRBV5-1 and TRBJ1-1; D uncertain. This CDR3 comprises 13 residues. The V end was cut by 4 bases, the J end by 2 bases, with 9 bases between. Germline V gene lookup returns CDR1 SGHRS and CDR2 YFSETQ. CDR3 in amino acids: CASSLAGNTEAFF. The DNA of the CDR3 is TGCGCCAGCAGCCTGGCCGGAAACACTGAAGCTTTCTTT. The full variable domain, rest sourced from reference TRBV5-1 and TRBJ1-1, is KAGVTQTPRYLIKTRGQQVTLSCSPISGHRSVSWYQQTPGQGLQFLFEYFSETQRNKGNFPGRFSGRQFSNSRSEMNVSTLELGDSALYLCASSLAGNTEAFFGQGTRLTVV.

There are a few counts of this clone. The V and J genes are TRBV19 and TRBJ2-1; 9 bases fit TRBD1. The junction had 6 bases not matched to a gene; V was cut back by 7 bases and J by 2 bases. The length of the CDR3 is 15 residues. Germline-derived CDR1 and CDR2 are LNHDA and SQIVND (reference sequence). CDR3 in DNA: TGTGCCAGTACCCAACAGGGGGCCACCTACAATGAGCAGTTCTTC. This sequence encodes CASTQQGATYNEQFF. The entire variable domain, with the rest obtained from reference TRBV19 and TRBJ2-1, is as follows: DGGITQSPKYLFRKEGQNVTLSCEQNLNHDAMYWYRQDPGQGLRLIYYSQIVNDFQKGDIAEGYSVSREKKESFPLTVTSAQKNPTAFYLCASTQQGATYNEQFFGPGTRLTVL.

This clone was observed a handful of times. The rearrangement links TRBV5-8 to TRBJ1-2; D is ambiguous. The germline V gene encodes CDR1 SGHTS and CDR2 YDEGEE. This CDR3 spans 17 amino acids. Deletions cut 2 bases from V and 2 bases from J, with 19 bases between. DNA of the CDR3: TGTGCCAGCAGCTTTTCGACCTCAAACTCCCGCAACTATGGCTACACCTTC. Its translation: CASSFSTSNSRNYGYTF.

The chain employs TRBV4-1 and TRBJ1-4; D gene ambiguous. Germline V gene lookup returns CDR1 MGHRA and CDR2 YSYEKL. The CDR3 extends over 16 amino acids. Trimming stripped 0 bases from V and 8 bases from J, with 16 bases between. Here the CDR3 DNA reads TGCGCCAGCAGCCAAGATCCGCTGGTCGAGTACGAAAAACTGTTTTTT. The encoded protein is CASSQDPLVEYEKLFF.

CDR3 coding DNA: TGTGCCAGCAGCTGGGGGGGTATCGAGCAGTACTTC. Amino acids: CASSWGGIEQYF. The chain combines TRBV7-8 with TRBJ2-7, with 7 bases lining up with TRBD2. Germline assignment: CDR1 SGHVS and CDR2 FQNEAQ. This CDR3 is built from 12 residues. V lost 4 bases to trimming and J lost 6 bases; unmatched junction nucleotides: 3.

The chain couples TRBV7-2 to TRBJ1-2; perhaps TRBD1 as D (5 bases). Germline V gene data show CDR1 as SGHTA and CDR2 as FQGNSA. The CDR3 has 14 amino acids. The V gene lost 5 bases and the J gene lost 2 bases, with 12 bases spanning the gap. The CDR3 loop is CASSLPGGNYGYTF. The CDR3 nucleotides are TGTGCCAGCAGCCTCCCTGGGGGGAACTATGGCTACACCTTC.

This clone was seen only a few times. This chain uses TRBV28 with TRBJ1-2; no clear D. The CDR3 runs to 16 residues. The V gene's germline CDR1 is MDHEN and CDR2 SYDVKM. V dropped 4 bases and J dropped 4 bases, with 19 bases sitting between them. The CDR3, as DNA: TGTGCCAGCAGTTCCAGGAGGACGGATATACCCTATGGCTACACCTTC. Translated: CASSSRRTDIPYGYTF.

The J gene is TRBJ2-7, the V gene TRBV10-3; perhaps TRBD1 as D (9 bases). CDR1 and CDR2 (germline): ENHRY, SYGVKD. This CDR3 is built from 15 residues. V was shortened by 6 bases and J by 3 bases, with 18 bases between the two germline ends. The CDR3 loop is CAIRPGGTGNYEQYF. DNA for the CDR3: TGTGCCATCAGGCCGGGAGGGACAGGGAACTACGAGCAGTACTTC.

This clone appeared a few times. V and J are TRBV7-2 and TRBJ2-5; D unclear. The CDR3 has 14 residues. Looked up from germline, CDR1 is SGHTA and CDR2 is FQGNSA. Trimming cost V 1 base and J 5 bases, with 11 bases left between them. This CDR3 is CASSLEVGPETQYF. CDR3 coding DNA: TGTGCCAGCAGCTTAGAGGTGGGTCCGGAGACCCAGTACTTC.

This clone appeared a few times. V usage is TRBV6-1 and J usage is TRBJ2-2; possibly TRBD1 for D (6 bases). Looked up from germline, CDR1 is MNHNS and CDR2 is SASEGT. V lost 6 bases to trimming and J lost 5 bases, with 13 bases between them. The CDR3 has 14 residues. The CDR3 DNA reads TGTGCCAGCAGACTGACCAGGGGTACCGGGGAGCTGTTTTTT. Its translation is CASRLTRGTGELFF.